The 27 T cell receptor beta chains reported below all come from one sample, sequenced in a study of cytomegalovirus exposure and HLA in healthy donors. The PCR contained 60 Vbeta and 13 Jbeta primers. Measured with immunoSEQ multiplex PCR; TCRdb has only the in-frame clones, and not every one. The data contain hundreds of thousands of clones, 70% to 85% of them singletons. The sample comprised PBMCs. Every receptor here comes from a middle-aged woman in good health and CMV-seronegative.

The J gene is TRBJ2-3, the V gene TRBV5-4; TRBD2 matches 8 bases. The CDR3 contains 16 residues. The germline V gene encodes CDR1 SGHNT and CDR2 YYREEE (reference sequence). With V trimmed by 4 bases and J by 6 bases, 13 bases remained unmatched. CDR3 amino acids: CASSPPGSGGLDTQYF. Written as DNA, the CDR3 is TGTGCCAGCAGCCCCCCGGGCAGCGGGGGATTGGATACGCAGTATTTT.

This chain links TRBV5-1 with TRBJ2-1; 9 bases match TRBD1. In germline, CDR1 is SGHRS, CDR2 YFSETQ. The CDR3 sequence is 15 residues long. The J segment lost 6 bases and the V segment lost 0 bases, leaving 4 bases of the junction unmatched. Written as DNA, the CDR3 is TGCGCCAGCAGCTTGGGGGACAGGGTTTTCAATGAGCAGTTCTTC. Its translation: CASSLGDRVFNEQFF. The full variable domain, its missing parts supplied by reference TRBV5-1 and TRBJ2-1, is KAGVTQTPRYLIKTRGQQVTLSCSPISGHRSVSWYQQTPGQGLQFLFEYFSETQRNKGNFPGRFSGRQFSNSRSEMNVSTLELGDSALYLCASSLGDRVFNEQFFGPGTRLTVL.

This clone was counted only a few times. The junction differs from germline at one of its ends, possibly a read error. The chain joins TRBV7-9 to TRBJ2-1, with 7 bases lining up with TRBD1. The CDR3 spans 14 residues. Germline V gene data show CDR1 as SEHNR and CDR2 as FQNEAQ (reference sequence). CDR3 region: CSSREQGPLDEQFF. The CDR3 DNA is TGTTCCAGCAGGGAACAGGGGCCGCTGGATGAGCAGTTCTTC.

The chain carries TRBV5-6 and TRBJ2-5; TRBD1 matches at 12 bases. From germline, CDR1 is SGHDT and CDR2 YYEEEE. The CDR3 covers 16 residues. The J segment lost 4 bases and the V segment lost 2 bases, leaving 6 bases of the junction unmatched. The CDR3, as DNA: TGTGCCAGCAGCTTCCCCGGGACAGGGGGCCCAGAGACCCAGTACTTC. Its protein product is CASSFPGTGGPETQYF.

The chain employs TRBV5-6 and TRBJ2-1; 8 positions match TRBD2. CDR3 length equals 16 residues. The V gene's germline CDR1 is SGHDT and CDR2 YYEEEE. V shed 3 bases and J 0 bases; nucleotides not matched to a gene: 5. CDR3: CASSWSGGPSYNEQFF. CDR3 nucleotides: TGTGCCAGCAGCTGGAGCGGGGGACCCTCCTACAATGAGCAGTTCTTC.

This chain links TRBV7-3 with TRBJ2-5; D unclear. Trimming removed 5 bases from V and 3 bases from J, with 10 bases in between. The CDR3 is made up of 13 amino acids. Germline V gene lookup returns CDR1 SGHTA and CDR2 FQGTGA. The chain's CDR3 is CASSPRGEETQYF. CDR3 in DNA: TGTGCCAGCAGCCCCCGCGGTGAAGAGACCCAGTACTTC.

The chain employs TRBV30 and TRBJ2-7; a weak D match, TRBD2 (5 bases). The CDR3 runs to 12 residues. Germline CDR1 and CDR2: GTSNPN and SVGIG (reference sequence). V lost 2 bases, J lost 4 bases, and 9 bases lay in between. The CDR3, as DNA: TGTGCCTGGAGTAGGCGGGCGTACGAGCAGTACTTC. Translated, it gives CAWSRRAYEQYF.

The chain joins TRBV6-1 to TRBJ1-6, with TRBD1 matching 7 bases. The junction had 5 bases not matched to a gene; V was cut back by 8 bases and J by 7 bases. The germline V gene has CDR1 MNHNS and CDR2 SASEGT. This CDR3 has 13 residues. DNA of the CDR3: TGTGCCAGCGTCGGAGGGGGCAATTCACCCCTCCACTTT. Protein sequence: CASVGGGNSPLHF.

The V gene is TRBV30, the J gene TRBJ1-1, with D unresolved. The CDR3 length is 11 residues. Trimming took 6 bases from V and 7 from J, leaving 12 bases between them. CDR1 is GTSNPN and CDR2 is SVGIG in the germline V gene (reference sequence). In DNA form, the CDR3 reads TGTGCCTGTACCTGGCCCTTTGAAGCTTTCTTT. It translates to CACTWPFEAFF.

The CDR3 loop is CASSQTPDTFYEQYF. The CDR3 DNA is TGCGCCAGCAGCCAGACACCGGACACTTTCTACGAGCAGTACTTC. The gene calls are TRBV4-1 and TRBJ2-7, with D possibly TRBD1 on 5 matching bases. CDR1 MGHRA and CDR2 YSYEKL come from the germline V gene. This CDR3 has 15 residues. Trimming took 3 bases from V and 3 from J, leaving 15 bases between them.

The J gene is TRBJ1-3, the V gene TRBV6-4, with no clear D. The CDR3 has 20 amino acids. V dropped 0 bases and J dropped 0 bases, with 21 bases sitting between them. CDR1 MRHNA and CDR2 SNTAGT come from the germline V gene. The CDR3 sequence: CASSDSNIRFLGNSGNTIYF. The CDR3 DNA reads TGTGCCAGCAGTGACTCGAATATAAGGTTCCTAGGTAACTCTGGAAACACCATATATTTT.

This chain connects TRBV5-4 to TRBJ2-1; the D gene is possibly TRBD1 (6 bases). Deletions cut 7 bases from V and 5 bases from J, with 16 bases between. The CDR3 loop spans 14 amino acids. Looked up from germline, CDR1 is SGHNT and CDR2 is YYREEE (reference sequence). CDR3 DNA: TGTGCCAGCGGCTACAGGGCCCTTGACAATGAGCAGTTCTTC. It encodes CASGYRALDNEQFF.

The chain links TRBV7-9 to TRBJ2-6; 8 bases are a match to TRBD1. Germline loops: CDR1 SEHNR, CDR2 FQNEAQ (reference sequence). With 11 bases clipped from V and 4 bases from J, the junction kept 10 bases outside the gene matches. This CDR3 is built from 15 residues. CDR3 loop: CALGQGLSGANVLTF. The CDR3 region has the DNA TGTGCCCTCGGACAGGGATTATCCGGGGCCAACGTCCTGACTTTC.

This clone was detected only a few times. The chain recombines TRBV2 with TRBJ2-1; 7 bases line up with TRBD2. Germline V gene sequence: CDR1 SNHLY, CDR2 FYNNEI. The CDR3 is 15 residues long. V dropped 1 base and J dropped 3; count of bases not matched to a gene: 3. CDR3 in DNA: TGTGCCAGCAGTGAAGGTCTAGCGGTCTACAATGAGCAGTTCTTC. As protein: CASSEGLAVYNEQFF. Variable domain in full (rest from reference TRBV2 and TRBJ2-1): EPEVTQTPSHQVTQMGQEVILRCVPISNHLYFYWYRQILGQKVEFLVSFYNNEISEKSEIFDDQFSVERPDGSNFTLKIRSTKLEDSAMYFCASSEGLAVYNEQFFGPGTRLTVL.

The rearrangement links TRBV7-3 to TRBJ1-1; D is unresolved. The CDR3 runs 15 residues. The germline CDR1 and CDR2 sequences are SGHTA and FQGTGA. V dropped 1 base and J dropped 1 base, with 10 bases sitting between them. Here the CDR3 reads CASSLNSGTNTEAFF. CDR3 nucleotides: TGTGCCAGCAGCTTAAATTCAGGCACGAACACTGAAGCTTTCTTT. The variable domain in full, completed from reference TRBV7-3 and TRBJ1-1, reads GAGVSQTPSNKVTEKGKYVELRCDPISGHTALYWYRQSLGQGPEFLIYFQGTGAADDSGLPNDRFFAVRPEGSVSTLKIQRTERGDSAVYLCASSLNSGTNTEAFFGQGTRLTVV.

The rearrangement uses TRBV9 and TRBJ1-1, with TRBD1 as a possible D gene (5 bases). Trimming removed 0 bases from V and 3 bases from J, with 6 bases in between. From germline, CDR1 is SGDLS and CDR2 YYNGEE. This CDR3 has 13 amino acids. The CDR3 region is CASSVGRDTEAFF. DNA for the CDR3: TGTGCCAGCAGCGTAGGCAGGGACACTGAAGCTTTCTTT.

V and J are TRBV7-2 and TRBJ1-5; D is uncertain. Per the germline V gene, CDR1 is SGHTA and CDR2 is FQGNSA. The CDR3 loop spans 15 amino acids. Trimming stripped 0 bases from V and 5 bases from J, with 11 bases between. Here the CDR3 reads CASSLAVRTDQPQHF. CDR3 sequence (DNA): TGTGCCAGCAGCTTAGCGGTCAGAACCGATCAGCCCCAGCATTTT. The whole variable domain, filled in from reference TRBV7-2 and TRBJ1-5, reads GAGVSQSPSNKVTEKGKDVELRCDPISGHTALYWYRQSLGQGLEFLIYFQGNSAPDKSGLPSDRFSAERTGGSVSTLTIQRTQQEDSAVYLCASSLAVRTDQPQHFGDGTRLSIL.

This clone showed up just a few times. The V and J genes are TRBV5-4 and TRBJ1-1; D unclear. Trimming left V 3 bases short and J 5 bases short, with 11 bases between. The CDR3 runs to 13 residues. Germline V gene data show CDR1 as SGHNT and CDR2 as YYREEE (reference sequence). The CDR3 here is CASSSTSGTEAFF. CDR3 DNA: TGTGCCAGCAGCTCGACATCGGGGACTGAAGCTTTCTTT.

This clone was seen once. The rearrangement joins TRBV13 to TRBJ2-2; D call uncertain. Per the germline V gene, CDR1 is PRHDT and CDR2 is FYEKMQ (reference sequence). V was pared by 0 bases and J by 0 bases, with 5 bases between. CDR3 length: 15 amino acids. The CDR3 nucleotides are TGTGCCAGCAGCTTAGGTCAGGCGAACACCGGGGAGCTGTTTTTT. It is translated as CASSLGQANTGELFF.

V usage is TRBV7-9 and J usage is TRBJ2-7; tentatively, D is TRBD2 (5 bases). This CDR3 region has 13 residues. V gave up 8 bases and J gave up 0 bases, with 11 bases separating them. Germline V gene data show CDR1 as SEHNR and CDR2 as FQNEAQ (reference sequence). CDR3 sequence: CASRGASSYEQYF. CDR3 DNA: TGTGCCAGCCGGGGAGCCAGCTCCTACGAGCAGTACTTC.

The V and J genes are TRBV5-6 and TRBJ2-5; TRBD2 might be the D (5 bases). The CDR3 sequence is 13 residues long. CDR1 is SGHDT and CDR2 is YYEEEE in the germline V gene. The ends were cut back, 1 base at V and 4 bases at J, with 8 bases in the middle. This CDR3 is CASSLMGRETQYF. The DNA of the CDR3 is TGTGCCAGCAGCTTGATGGGGAGAGAGACCCAGTACTTC. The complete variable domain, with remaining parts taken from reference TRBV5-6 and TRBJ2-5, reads DAGVTQSPTHLIKTRGQQVTLRCSPKSGHDTVSWYQQALGQGPQFIFQYYEEEERQRGNFPDRFSGHQFPNYSSELNVNALLLGDSALYLCASSLMGRETQYFGPGTRLLVL.

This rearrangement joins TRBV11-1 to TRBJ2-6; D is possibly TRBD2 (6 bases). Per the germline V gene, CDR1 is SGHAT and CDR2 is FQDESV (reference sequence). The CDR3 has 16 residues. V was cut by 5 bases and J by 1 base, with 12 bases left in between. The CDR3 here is CASSQPGGSGANVLTF. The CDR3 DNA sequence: TGTGCCAGCAGCCAACCTGGGGGGTCTGGGGCCAACGTCCTGACTTTC.

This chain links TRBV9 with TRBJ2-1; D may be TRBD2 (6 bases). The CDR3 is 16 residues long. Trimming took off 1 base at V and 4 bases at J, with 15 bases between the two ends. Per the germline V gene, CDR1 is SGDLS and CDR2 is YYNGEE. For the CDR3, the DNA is TGTGCCAGCAGCGTATCTGGCGGGGTATCGTACAATGAGCAGTTCTTC. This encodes CASSVSGGVSYNEQFF.

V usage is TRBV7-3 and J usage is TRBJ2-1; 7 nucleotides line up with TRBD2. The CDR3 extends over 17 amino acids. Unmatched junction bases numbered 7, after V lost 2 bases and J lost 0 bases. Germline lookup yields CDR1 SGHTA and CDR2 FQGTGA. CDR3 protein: CASSLEAGDSSYNEQFF. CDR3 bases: TGTGCCAGCAGCTTAGAGGCGGGGGATAGCTCCTACAATGAGCAGTTCTTC.

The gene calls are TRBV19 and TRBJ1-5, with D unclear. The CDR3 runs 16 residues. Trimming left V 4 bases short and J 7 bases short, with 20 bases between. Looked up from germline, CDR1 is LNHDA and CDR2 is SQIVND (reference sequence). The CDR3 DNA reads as TGTGCCAGTAGTACGTATGAGGGAGTCAACCAACAGCCCCAGCATTTT. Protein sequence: CASSTYEGVNQQPQHF.

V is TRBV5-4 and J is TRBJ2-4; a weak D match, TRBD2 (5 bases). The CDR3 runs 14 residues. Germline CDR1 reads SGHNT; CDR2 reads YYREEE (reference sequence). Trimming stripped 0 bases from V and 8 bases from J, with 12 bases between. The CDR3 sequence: CASSLDPGGYIQYF. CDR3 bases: TGTGCCAGCAGCTTGGACCCCGGAGGTTACATTCAGTACTTC.

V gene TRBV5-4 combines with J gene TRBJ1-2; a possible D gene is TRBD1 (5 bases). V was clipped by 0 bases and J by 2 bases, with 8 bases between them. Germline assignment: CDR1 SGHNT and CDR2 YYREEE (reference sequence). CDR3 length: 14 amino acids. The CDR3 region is CASSLDRPNYGYTF. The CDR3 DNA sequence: TGTGCCAGCAGCTTGGACAGGCCAAACTATGGCTACACCTTC.